The subject of this entry is one T cell receptor beta chain. Antigen specificity is unknown. An end of the junction does not agree with germline; a read error may underlie this. CDR1 is MNHEY, CDR2 SMNVEV, per germline (reference sequence). CDR3 length equals 13 residues. Nominally healthy donors provided the samples, though records likely missed some immune exposures. Amplification used 60 Vbeta primers and 13 Jbeta primers. Profiling relied on immunoSEQ multiplex PCR, and the TCRdb table lists in-frame clones only, not all of them. The sample contains about 250,000 clones, about 75% of which appear only once. These data belong to a study of cytomegalovirus exposure and HLA in healthy donors. Findings and limits, study-wide: Presence/absence results assume similar sequencing depth per donor, which may not hold. Earlier analysis yielded a pattern in which most TCR beta V segments were productive about 87% or about 30% of the time. A later analysis, which compared TCR beta chains of equal frequency, found the HLA-associated ones more clonally expanded.

The sequence was obtained from a female donor in good health and CMV-seronegative. The sample was PBMCs. This chain connects TRBV27 to TRBJ2-1; 10 bases match TRBD2. CDR3: CASSLSTPGLAIF. CDR3 coding DNA: TGTGCCAGCAGTTTATCGACGCCGGGACTAGCGATCTTC.